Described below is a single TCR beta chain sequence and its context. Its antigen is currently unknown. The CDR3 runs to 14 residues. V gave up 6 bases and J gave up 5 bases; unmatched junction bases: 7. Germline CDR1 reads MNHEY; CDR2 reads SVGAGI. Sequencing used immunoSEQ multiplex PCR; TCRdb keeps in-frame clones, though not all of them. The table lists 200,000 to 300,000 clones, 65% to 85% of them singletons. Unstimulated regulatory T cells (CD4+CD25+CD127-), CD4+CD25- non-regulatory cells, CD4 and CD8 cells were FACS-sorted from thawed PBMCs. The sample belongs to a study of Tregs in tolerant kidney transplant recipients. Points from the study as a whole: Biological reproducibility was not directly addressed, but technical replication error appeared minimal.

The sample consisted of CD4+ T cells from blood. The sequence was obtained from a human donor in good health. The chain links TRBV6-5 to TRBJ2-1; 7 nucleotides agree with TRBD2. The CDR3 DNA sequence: TGTGCCAGCAGGACTAGCATTTTGCACAATGAGCAGTTCTTC. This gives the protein CASRTSILHNEQFF.